This T cell receptor (beta chain) was sequenced for a study of cytomegalovirus exposure and HLA in healthy donors. Study-wide results and limits: In a later analysis, a genetic analysis reported fewer productive-TCR N-insertions in an Asian-associated ancestry cluster than the cohort average. A few CMV-associated chains were confirmed in vitro to be specific for CMV antigens. Clonal expansion was found to be greater in HLA-associated TCR beta chains than in equally common others in a later analysis.

To note about this clone: Its antigen is not identified.

Trimming took 7 bases from V and 7 from J; bases not matched to a gene: 0. Germline CDR1 and CDR2: SGHRS and YFSETQ. This CDR3 contains 12 residues. At the time of sampling, donors were nominally healthy, though unrecorded immune exposures were likely. 60 Vbeta and 13 Jbeta primers were used in PCR. Profiling relied on immunoSEQ multiplex PCR, and the TCRdb table lists in-frame clones only, not all of them. Among fewer than 350,000 clones listed, 70% to 90% were seen once. The chain carries TRBV5-1 and TRBJ2-2, with 11 bases matching TRBD2. The sequence came from a woman aged 18-35 years in good health and CMV-seronegative. The sample taken for sequencing was PBMCs. Here the CDR3 reads CASGLAGGELFF. CDR3 in DNA: TGCGCCAGCGGACTAGCGGGCGGGGAGCTGTTTTTT.